This T cell receptor beta chain was sequenced during a study of tumor-infiltrating lymphocytes in localized non-small cell lung cancer. Germline values: CDR1 MNHNS, CDR2 SASEGT. The CDR3 spans 13 residues. The V end lost 7 bases, the J end lost 0 bases, and 9 bases lay between the germline ends. Sequenced by immunoSEQ multiplex PCR; TCRdb stores in-frame clones only, minus some. Seen here are about 11,000 clones, 86% observed once, and the top ten hold approximately 7.8%. The specimen was uninvolved lung tissue not adjacent to the tumor. The rearrangement uses TRBV6-1 and TRBJ1-2; no definite D call. The source of this sequence is a human donor with non-small cell lung cancer. CDR3 sequence: CASTEGSNYGYTF. The CDR3 DNA follows: TGTGCCAGCACGGAGGGATCTAACTATGGCTACACCTTC.